Listed below are T cell receptor beta chains from one sample, sequenced in a study of OX40 agonist ivuxolimab in advanced cancers. Libraries were prepared by immunoSEQ multiplex PCR; TCRdb keeps only in-frame clonotypes and omits some of them. The sample lists about 89,000 clones, just over 90% occurring once. Source: CD4+ or CD8+ T cells sorted from blood, taken in a trial of the OX40 agonist ivuxolimab. The origin of the receptors is an adult with an advanced solid tumor such as melanoma, head and neck, liver or kidney cancer. Both conserved end residues are part of each CDR3. Each record gives: J gene, V gene, clone size, D gene, CDR3 DNA, CDR3 protein. D genes are given only for firm matches. Size tells how often a clone was seen (once, few, many) or the class of an expanded clone, and some rows leave it out.

>TRBJ2-5|TRBV7-2|NA|NA
TGTGCCAGCAGCCGACCCGGGACAATTCAAGAGACCCAGTACTTC
CASSRPGTIQETQYF
>TRBJ2-5|TRBV6-1|once|TRBD2
TGTGCCAGCAGTGAGTTGGGGACTAGCGGAAAAGAGACCCAGTACTTC
CASSELGTSGKETQYF
>TRBJ2-7|TRBV5-1|NA|NA
TGCGCCAGCAGCTTTGTTGCAGCCGGGTTCAGAAGCAACGAGCAGTACTTC
CASSFVAAGFRSNEQYF
>TRBJ2-6|TRBV4-3|NA|NA
TGCGCCAGCAGCCAAGATCCGGCAGGGAGTTCTTCTGGGGCCAACGTCCTGACTTTC
CASSQDPAGSSSGANVLTF
>TRBJ2-2|TRBV9|NA|NA
TGTGCCAGCAGTCAAAAGGTGTACGCGAACACCGGGGAGCTGTTTTTT
CASSQKVYANTGELFF
>TRBJ2-3|TRBV6-5|NA|TRBD2
TGTGCCAGCAGGACTAGCGGGGGGGCCACAGATACGCAGTATTTT
CASRTSGGATDTQYF
>TRBJ2-1|TRBV5-1|once|NA
TGCGCCAGCAGTTTGAACTACAATGAGCAGTTCTTC
CASSLNYNEQFF
>TRBJ1-1|TRBV30|NA|NA
TGTGCCTGGAGTGTAGTCGGTAGGAACACTGAAGCTTTCTTT
CAWSVVGRNTEAFF
>TRBJ2-1|TRBV7-3|NA|TRBD2
TGTGCCAGCAGCTTAGTACTAGCGGGGCTCAATGAGCAGTTCTTC
CASSLVLAGLNEQFF
>TRBJ1-1|TRBV10-3|NA|NA
TGTGCCATCAGTGACTCCTTTGTGTCTCAAGCTGAAGCTTTCTTT
CAISDSFVSQAEAFF